The next 18 T cell receptor beta chains were all read from a single sample in a study (dated by TCRdb to the mid-2010s). Libraries were built with 5' RACE. Data came from an Illumina MiSeq. Through fastp at Q25 and MiXCR, TCRdb rebuilt clones from the public reads, retaining in-frame beta chains. Every CDR3 protein is listed once, alongside the most common genes and DNA of its rows. The sample contains approximately 40,000 distinct CDR3 sequences, 30% of them found a single time. The ten biggest clones cover 4% to 4.5% of the sample. Sequenced material: tumor-infiltrating memory CD4+ T cells sorted from the breast tumor. The label giving this sample's cell subset or site can be read as: memory CD4+ T cells, CD4+CD45RO+CD25-. Every receptor here comes from a female donor with breast cancer.

Only a few counts were recorded for this clonotype. This chain joins TRBV10-3 and TRBJ2-1; 10 bases are a match to TRBD1. CDR1 and CDR2 (germline): ENHRY, SYGVKD. The CDR3 runs 15 residues. The V and J ends lost 6 bases and 5 bases, in that order; junction bases with no gene match: 7. CDR3 bases: TGTGCCATCAGCCAGTGGGGACAGGGGAACAATGAGCAGTTCTTC. This encodes CAISQWGQGNNEQFF.

The genes are TRBV4-1 and TRBJ1-1; perhaps TRBD1 as D (5 bases). Trimming removed 0 bases from V and 2 bases from J, with 28 bases in between. The germline gives CDR1 MGHRA, CDR2 YSYEKL. CDR3 length: 21 residues. CDR3 sequence (DNA): TGCGCCAGCAGCCAAGATCCAACAATACACCGTAAAACGGGGCCCAACACTGAAGCTTTCTTT. Residues: CASSQDPTIHRKTGPNTEAFF.

The V and J genes are TRBV7-6 and TRBJ1-6, with 8 bases identical to TRBD1. The CDR3 has 16 residues. Germline V gives CDR1 SGHVS, CDR2 FNYEAQ. V was pared by 0 bases and J by 8 bases, with 6 bases of the junction left unmatched. CDR3 sequence reads: CASSLAPGGEYSPLHF. CDR3 sequence (DNA): TGTGCCAGCAGCTTAGCACCAGGGGGCGAGTATTCACCCCTCCACTTT. Drawing the rest from reference TRBV7-6 and TRBJ1-6, the complete variable domain is GAGVSQSPRYKVTKRGQDVALRCDPISGHVSLYWYRQALGQGPEFLTYFNYEAQQDKSGLPNDRFSAERPEGSISTLTIQRTEQRDSAMYRCASSLAPGGEYSPLHFGNGTRLTVT.

This clonotype was seen a few times. This sequence joins TRBV28 and TRBJ2-1; D unclear. The germline V gene encodes CDR1 MDHEN and CDR2 SYDVKM. Trimming stripped 3 bases from V and 8 bases from J, with 8 bases between. This CDR3 is built from 12 residues. In DNA form, the CDR3 reads TGTGCCAGCAGTTTGTCGTGGTATGAGCAGTTCTTC. It specifies CASSLSWYEQFF.

This clonotype was seen a few times. The V and J genes are TRBV6-5 and TRBJ1-5; TRBD1 might be the D (5 bases). This CDR3 has 17 residues. Trimming removed 9 bases from V and 4 bases from J, with 25 bases in between. Looked up from germline, CDR1 is MNHEY and CDR2 is SVGAGI. CDR3 sequence: CARKGLDDGGRNQPQHF. CDR3 coding DNA: TGTGCCAGGAAGGGGCTAGACGACGGAGGGCGGAATCAGCCCCAGCATTTT.

This clonotype is medium-sized by share. This chain joins TRBV4-1 and TRBJ2-1; D is perhaps TRBD2 (6 bases). The V and J ends lost 5 bases and 0 bases respectively, with 20 bases between them. Germline assignment: CDR1 MGHRA and CDR2 YSYEKL. The CDR3 has 18 amino acids. As DNA, the CDR3 is TGCGCCAGCAGCTTCCGCCCCGGAGGGGTTGGCTCCTACAATGAGCAGTTCTTC. Residues: CASSFRPGGVGSYNEQFF.

This clonotype was detected ten times or more. The chain links TRBV4-1 to TRBJ1-1; a possible D gene is TRBD1 (5 bases). Germline V CDR1 and CDR2: MGHRA, YSYEKL. The CDR3 extends over 16 amino acids. With 1 base removed from V and 4 bases from J, the gap between germline ends came to 16 bases. As DNA, the CDR3 is TGCGCCAGCAGCCAAGGCTCCAGGGTCAGGGTCACTGAAGCTTTCTTT. Amino acids: CASSQGSRVRVTEAFF.

Remarks on this clonotype: Given a much more abundant clone one base away, this may be a read error. This CDR3 fails to terminate in the conserved phenylalanine or tryptophan, so it likely reflects a read error. This CDR3 reads CSAASGTSGRALADTQYS. The CDR3 DNA reads TGCAGCGCTGCCTCCGGGACTAGCGGGAGGGCCCTCGCAGATACGCAGTATTCT. The V call is TRBV29-1, the J call TRBJ2-3; TRBD2 aligns across 16 bases. The V segment lost 7 bases and the J segment 4 bases; nucleotides outside the gene matches: 14. The CDR3 consists of 18 residues. Looked up from germline, CDR1 is SQVTM and CDR2 is ANQGSEA.

This clonotype was recorded a few times. The V and J genes are TRBV30 and TRBJ2-1; D remains ambiguous. The CDR3 length is 15 residues. V was cut by 7 bases and J by 0 bases, with 16 bases left in between. Germline V gene sequence: CDR1 GTSNPN, CDR2 SVGIG (reference sequence). The chain's CDR3 is CALRRDASSYNEQFF. In DNA, the CDR3 is TGTGCCTTGAGAAGGGATGCTAGCTCCTACAATGAGCAGTTCTTC.

Only one count was recorded for this clonotype. This sequence may be a read error, since a much larger clone differs from it by one base. This chain uses TRBV11-2 with TRBJ1-5; D remains ambiguous. The CDR3 loop spans 14 amino acids. Looked up from germline, CDR1 is SGHAT and CDR2 is FQNNGV. CDR3: CASSIQDSKQPQHF. The CDR3, as DNA: TGTGCCAGCAGCATTCAGGATAGCAAACAGCCCCAGCATTTT. Drawing the rest from reference TRBV11-2 and TRBJ1-5, the complete variable domain is EAGVAQSPRYKIIEKRQSVAFWCNPISGHATLYWYQQILGQGPKLLIQFQNNGVVDDSQLPKDRFSAERLKGVDSTLKIQPAKLEDSAVYLCASSIQDSKQPQHFGDGTRLSIL.

This clonotype is labeled as medium-sized. V gene TRBV4-1 combines with J gene TRBJ2-7; D is tentatively TRBD1 or TRBD2 (5 bases each). V was clipped by 5 bases and J by 4 bases, with 15 bases between them. The CDR3 is made up of 14 amino acids. CDR1 is MGHRA, CDR2 YSYEKL, per germline. In DNA form, the CDR3 reads TGCGCCAGCAGCGGCCGGGACCCTCCATACGAGCAGTACTTC. Residues: CASSGRDPPYEQYF.

With regard to this clonotype: Given a much more abundant clone one base away, this may be a read error. The J gene is TRBJ2-7, the V gene TRBV7-9; a weak D match, TRBD1 (6 bases). The CDR3 is 15 residues long. Germline V gene sequence: CDR1 SEHNR, CDR2 FQNEAQ (reference sequence). CDR3 bases: TGTGCCAGCAGAGGACCGGGACACCTCTCCGACGAGCAGTACTTC. Encoded protein: CASRGPGHLSDEQYF.

The CDR3 protein is CASSLVWTDGGNEQFF. The CDR3 coding sequence is TGTGCCAGCAGCTTAGTTTGGACAGATGGTGGAAATGAGCAGTTCTTC. The V and J genes are TRBV7-2 and TRBJ2-1; possibly TRBD1 for D (6 bases). Trimming left V 1 base short and J 7 bases short, with 17 bases between. The CDR3 totals 16 residues. The germline V gene encodes CDR1 SGHTA and CDR2 FQGNSA.

The chain is built from TRBV20-1 and TRBJ1-1; 8 bases are a match to TRBD1. The CDR3 length is 17 residues. V lost 0 bases to trimming and J lost 3 bases; unmatched junction nucleotides: 12. Germline V gene lookup returns CDR1 DFQATT and CDR2 SNEGSKA (reference sequence). CDR3 sequence reads: CSARDKARGRSDTEAFF. The CDR3 DNA sequence: TGCAGTGCTAGAGATAAGGCCAGGGGGCGATCGGACACTGAAGCTTTCTTT.

This clonotype was found a few times. The gene calls are TRBV5-1 and TRBJ2-1; D remains ambiguous. Germline V CDR1 and CDR2: SGHRS, YFSETQ. Trimming shortened V by 4 bases and J by 6 bases, and 8 bases separated the two germline ends. The CDR3 runs to 12 residues. Written as DNA, the CDR3 is TGCGCCAGCAGCATCGACTTCAATGAGCAGTTCTTC. Protein sequence: CASSIDFNEQFF. Full variable domain (remainder filled in from reference TRBV5-1 and TRBJ2-1): KAGVTQTPRYLIKTRGQQVTLSCSPISGHRSVSWYQQTPGQGLQFLFEYFSETQRNKGNFPGRFSGRQFSNSRSEMNVSTLELGDSALYLCASSIDFNEQFFGPGTRLTVL.

The J gene is TRBJ2-1, the V gene TRBV6-1; no clear D. The CDR3 covers 15 residues. CDR1 is MNHNS and CDR2 is SASEGT in the germline V gene. V dropped 5 bases and J dropped 3 bases, with 14 bases sitting between them. The CDR3 bases are TGTGCCAGCAGTAATGGGATATGGGGCTACAATGAGCAGTTCTTC. It translates to CASSNGIWGYNEQFF.

As regards this clonotype: The missing conserved phenylalanine or tryptophan at the end of this CDR3 makes a read error likely. The rearrangement links TRBV12-3 or TRBV12-4 to TRBJ1-5, with D unresolved. The CDR3 sequence is 14 residues long. Trimming removed 3 bases at V and 2 bases at J, with 8 bases between. As DNA, the CDR3 is TGTGCCAGCAGTTTTCGGGCACGCAATCAGCCCCAGCATTCT. Translated: CASSFRARNQPQHS.

Only a few counts were recorded for this clonotype. The chain employs TRBV20-1 and TRBJ1-1, with a possible D match to TRBD1 (6 bases). Germline V gene sequence: CDR1 DFQATT, CDR2 SNEGSKA (reference sequence). V was clipped by 3 bases and J by 2 bases, with 13 bases between them. The CDR3 loop spans 14 amino acids. CDR3 bases: TGCAGTGCTAGGGGGGGGCTCAGCAACACTGAAGCTTTCTTT. It yields the protein CSARGGLSNTEAFF.